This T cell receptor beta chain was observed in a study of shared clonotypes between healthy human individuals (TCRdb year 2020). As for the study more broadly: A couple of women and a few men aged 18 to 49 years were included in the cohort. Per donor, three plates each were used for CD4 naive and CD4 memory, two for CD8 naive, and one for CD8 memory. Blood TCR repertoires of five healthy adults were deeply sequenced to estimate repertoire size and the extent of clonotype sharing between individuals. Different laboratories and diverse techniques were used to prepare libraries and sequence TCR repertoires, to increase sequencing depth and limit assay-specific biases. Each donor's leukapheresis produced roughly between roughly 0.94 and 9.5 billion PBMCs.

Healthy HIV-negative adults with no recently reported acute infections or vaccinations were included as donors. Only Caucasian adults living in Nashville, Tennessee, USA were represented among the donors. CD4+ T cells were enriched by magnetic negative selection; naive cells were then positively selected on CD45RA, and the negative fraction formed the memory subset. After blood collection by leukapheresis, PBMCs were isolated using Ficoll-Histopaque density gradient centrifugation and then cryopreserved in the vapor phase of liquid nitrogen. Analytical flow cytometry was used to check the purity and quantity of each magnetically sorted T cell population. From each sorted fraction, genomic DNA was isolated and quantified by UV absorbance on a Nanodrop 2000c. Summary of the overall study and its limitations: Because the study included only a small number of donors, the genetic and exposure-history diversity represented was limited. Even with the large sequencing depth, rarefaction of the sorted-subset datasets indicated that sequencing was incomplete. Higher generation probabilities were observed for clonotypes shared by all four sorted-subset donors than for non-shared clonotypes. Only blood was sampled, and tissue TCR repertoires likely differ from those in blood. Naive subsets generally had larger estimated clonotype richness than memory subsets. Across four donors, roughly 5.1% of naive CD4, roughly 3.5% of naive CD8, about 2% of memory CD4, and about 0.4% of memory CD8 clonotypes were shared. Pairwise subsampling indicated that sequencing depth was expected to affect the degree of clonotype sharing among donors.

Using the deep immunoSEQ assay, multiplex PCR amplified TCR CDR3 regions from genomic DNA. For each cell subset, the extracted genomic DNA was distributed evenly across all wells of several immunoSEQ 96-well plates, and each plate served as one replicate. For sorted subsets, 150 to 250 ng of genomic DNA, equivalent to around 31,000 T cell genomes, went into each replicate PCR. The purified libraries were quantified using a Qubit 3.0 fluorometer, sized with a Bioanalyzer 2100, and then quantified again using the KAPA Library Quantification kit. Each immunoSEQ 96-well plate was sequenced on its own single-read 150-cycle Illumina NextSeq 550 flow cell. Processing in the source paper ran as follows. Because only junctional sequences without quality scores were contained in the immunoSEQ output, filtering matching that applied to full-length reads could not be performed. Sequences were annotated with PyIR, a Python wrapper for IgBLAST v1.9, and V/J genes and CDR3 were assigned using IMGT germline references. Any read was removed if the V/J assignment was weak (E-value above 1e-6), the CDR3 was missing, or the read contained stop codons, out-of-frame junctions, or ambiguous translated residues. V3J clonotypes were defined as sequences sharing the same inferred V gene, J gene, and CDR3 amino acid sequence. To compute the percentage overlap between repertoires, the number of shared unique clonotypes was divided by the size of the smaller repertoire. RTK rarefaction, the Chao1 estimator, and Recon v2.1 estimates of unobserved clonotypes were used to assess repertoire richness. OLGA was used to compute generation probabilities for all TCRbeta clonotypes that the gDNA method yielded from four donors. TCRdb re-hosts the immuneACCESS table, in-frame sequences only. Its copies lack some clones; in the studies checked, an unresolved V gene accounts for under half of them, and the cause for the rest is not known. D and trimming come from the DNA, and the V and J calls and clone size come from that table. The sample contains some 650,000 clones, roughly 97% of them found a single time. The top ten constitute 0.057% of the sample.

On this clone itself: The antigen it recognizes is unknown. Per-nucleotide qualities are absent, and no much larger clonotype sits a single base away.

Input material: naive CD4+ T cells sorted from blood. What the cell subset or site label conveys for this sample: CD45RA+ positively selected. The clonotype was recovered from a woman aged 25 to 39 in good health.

The CDR3 corresponds to CASRRQDPVGYTF. The bases are TGTGCCAGCAGACGACAGGATCCGGTTGGCTACACCTTC. In this chain, TRBV6-1 is recombined with TRBJ1-2, with TRBD1 perhaps the D gene, on 6 matching bases. Cut back by 6 bases and 7 bases, the V and J ends lie 15 bases apart. The CDR3 spans 13 residues, from the cysteine through the phenylalanine. CDR3 DNA is the only sequence kept; it has 39 bases, read in frame from the first base. Via the germline V gene, CDR1 is MNHNS and CDR2 SASEGT.